This passage covers 21 T cell receptor beta chains from one sample sequenced in a study of blood T cells in healthy people across ages. A second about 6 to 11 cycle PCR used barcoded and J-beta primers. One entry per CDR3 protein results from TCRdb running MiXCR on the 5' RACE reads. The sample comprises approximately 290,000 distinct CDR3 sequences, roughly 26% of which are singletons, and roughly 28% rests with the top ten. The specimen was blood. These receptors were taken from a woman aged 70-85 years in good health.

The chain couples TRBV7-2 to TRBJ1-1, with no clear D. This CDR3 region has 14 residues. V was cut by 5 bases and J by 1 base, with 11 bases left in between. Germline V gene data show CDR1 as SGHTA and CDR2 as FQGNSA. CDR3 DNA sequence: TGTGCCAGCAGCGATGGAGCGGGGAACACTGAAGCTTTCTTT. It is translated as CASSDGAGNTEAFF.

This clonotype has just a few counts. The chain recombines TRBV11-2 with TRBJ2-5; tentatively, D is TRBD2 (5 bases). The CDR3 sequence is 12 residues long. V was pared by 7 bases and J by 5 bases, with 11 bases between. Germline lookup yields CDR1 SGHAT and CDR2 FQNNGV. CDR3 nucleotide sequence: TGTGCCAGCATGGGGAGTTGGGAGACCCAGTACTTC. Its translation: CASMGSWETQYF.

The V call is TRBV11-2, the J call TRBJ2-1, with D unresolved. The end of the DNA aligns better with TRBJ2-7, so the J call may be wrong. CDR1 is SGHAT and CDR2 is FQNNGV in the germline V gene. This CDR3 is built from 14 residues. CDR3 region: CASSLTARGYEQYF. The CDR3 DNA sequence: TGTGCCAGCAGCCTGACGGCAAGAGGCTACGAGCAGTACTTC.

As for this clonotype: A read error is likely, as this CDR3 ends without the conserved phenylalanine or tryptophan. CDR3 protein: CSARSEGLYGVRETQYL. DNA for the CDR3: TGCAGTGCTAGATCCGAGGGACTGTACGGGGTACGAGAGACCCAGTACCTC. V gene TRBV20-1 combines with J gene TRBJ2-5, with D tentatively TRBD2 (6 bases). The CDR3 has 17 residues. CDR1 DFQATT and CDR2 SNEGSKA come from the germline V gene (reference sequence). With 2 bases removed from V and 4 bases from J, the gap between germline ends came to 23 bases.

The chain employs TRBV11-2 and TRBJ2-5; 9 bases fit TRBD2. The J call is doubtful: the DNA matches TRBJ2-1 better. The CDR3 has 16 amino acids. CDR1 is SGHAT, CDR2 FQNNGV, per germline. CDR3 sequence reads: CASSLVERGAYNEQFF. CDR3 bases: TGTGCCAGCAGCTTAGTGGAGCGGGGGGCCTACAATGAGCAGTTCTTC.

This chain uses TRBV20-1 with TRBJ2-1; D is unclear. CDR1 and CDR2 from the germline V gene are DFQATT and SNEGSKA (reference sequence). The CDR3 length is 12 residues. Trimming stripped 3 bases from V and 7 bases from J, with 10 bases between. In DNA, the CDR3 is TGCAGTGCTAGCGGATCCATAAATGAGCAGTTCTTC. It is translated as CSASGSINEQFF.

This clonotype showed up just a few times. A read error may produce the germline difference seen at one junction end. The V call is TRBV7-2, the J call TRBJ2-5; 10 bases agree with TRBD1. Germline V lookup: CDR1 SGHTA, CDR2 FQGNSA. The CDR3 spans 12 residues. The CDR3 is CASSSDRGALNF. As DNA, the CDR3 is TGTGCCAGCAGTTCGGACAGGGGGGCCCTTAACTTC. The complete variable domain, with remaining parts taken from reference TRBV7-2 and TRBJ2-5, reads GAGVSQSPSNKVTEKGKDVELRCDPISGHTALYWYRQSLGQGLEFLIYFQGNSAPDKSGLPSDRFSAERTGGSVSTLTIQRTQQEDSAVYLCASSSDRGALNFGPGTRLLVL.

The rearrangement links TRBV29-1 to TRBJ2-5; D gene uncertain. With 5 bases removed from V and 4 bases from J, the gap between germline ends came to 11 bases. CDR1 is SQVTM and CDR2 is ANQGSEA in the germline V gene. This CDR3 region has 12 residues. This CDR3 reads CSVKGYSETQYF. Here the CDR3 DNA reads TGCAGCGTTAAGGGCTACTCAGAGACCCAGTACTTC.

The chain is built from TRBV28 and TRBJ2-7, with D tentatively TRBD2 (5 bases). The J call could be wrong; TRBJ2-5 is a better fit for the DNA end. This CDR3 is 15 amino acids long. The germline V gene has CDR1 MDHEN and CDR2 SYDVKM. The CDR3 coding sequence is TGTGCCGGTTCTGGGAGCCCAGAGAGGAAAGAGACCCAGTACTTC. Its protein product is CAGSGSPERKETQYF.

This chain uses TRBV20-1 with TRBJ2-7; 7 positions match TRBD1. J gave up 2 bases and V 3 bases, and 7 bases lay outside the gene matches. The length of the CDR3 is 14 residues. The germline V gene encodes CDR1 DFQATT and CDR2 SNEGSKA (reference sequence). The CDR3 nucleotides are TGCAGTGCTAGGACCGGGACAGTGACCTACGAGCAGTACTTC. Amino acid sequence: CSARTGTVTYEQYF.

This clonotype occurred a few times. The chain couples TRBV5-5 to TRBJ2-1; D not certain. Trimming took off 0 bases at V and 0 bases at J, with 13 bases between the two ends. Germline CDR1 SGHKS, CDR2 YYEKEE (reference sequence). This CDR3 has 17 amino acids. The CDR3 region is CASSLAGSSSSYNEQFF. CDR3 nucleotide sequence: TGTGCCAGCAGCTTGGCCGGAAGCTCGAGCTCCTACAATGAGCAGTTCTTC.

The CDR3 DNA follows: TGCGCCAGCAGTTTGTGGCAGATGAACACTGAAGCTTTCTTT. Encoded protein: CASSLWQMNTEAFF. This rearrangement joins TRBV5-1 to TRBJ1-1; no reliable D call. This CDR3 comprises 14 residues. The V gene's germline CDR1 is SGHRS and CDR2 YFSETQ. Trimming pared 5 bases from V and 0 bases from J, leaving 11 bases between.

This clonotype showed up many times. J is TRBJ1-4 and V is TRBV28; D ambiguous. CDR1 and CDR2 from the germline V gene are MDHEN and SYDVKM. With 3 bases removed from V and 14 bases from J, the gap between germline ends came to 13 bases. The CDR3 is 12 amino acids. The CDR3 sequence: CASSLRRKGLFF. CDR3 in DNA: TGTGCCAGCAGTTTGAGGCGCAAGGGCCTGTTTTTT.

V gene TRBV7-2 combines with J gene TRBJ2-1; D not certain. The DNA end lines up better with TRBJ2-7; the J call may be wrong. Germline V gene sequence: CDR1 SGHTA, CDR2 FQGNSA. The CDR3 covers 13 residues. CDR3 nucleotides: TGTGCCAGCAGCTCCGCGTCCTACTACGAGCAGTACTTC. Its protein is CASSSASYYEQYF.

This clonotype was recorded many times. CDR3 bases: TGTGCCAGCAGTTCGAAACTTGGGCAAGAGACCCAGTACTTC. It specifies CASSSKLGQETQYF. The chain employs TRBV28 and TRBJ2-5; D is uncertain. This CDR3 has 14 residues. V was cut by 4 bases and J by 2 bases, with 11 bases left in between. Germline CDR1 MDHEN, CDR2 SYDVKM. Full variable domain (remainder filled in from reference TRBV28 and TRBJ2-5): DVKVTQSSRYLVKRTGEKVFLECVQDMDHENMFWYRQDPGLGLRLIYFSYDVKMKEKGDIPEGYSVSREKKERFSLILESASTNQTSMYLCASSSKLGQETQYFGPGTRLLVL.

The chain is built from TRBV4-1 and TRBJ2-7; a weak D match, TRBD2 (6 bases). Germline V CDR1 and CDR2: MGHRA, YSYEKL. V was shortened by 0 bases and J by 4 bases, with 13 bases between the two germline ends. The CDR3 is 15 amino acids. CDR3 region: CASSQDYAEGYEQYF. In DNA, the CDR3 is TGCGCCAGCAGCCAAGATTACGCGGAGGGTTACGAGCAGTACTTC.

This clonotype was recorded a few times. This chain connects TRBV10-3 to TRBJ2-7, with 10 bases that match TRBD1. Germline V gives CDR1 ENHRY, CDR2 SYGVKD. The CDR3 is 13 residues long. V shed 11 bases, J shed 3 bases, and the junction held 7 bases outside the gene matches. CDR3 nucleotide sequence: TGTGCCTCCGGGACAGGGGATTTCTACGAGCAGTACTTC. As protein: CASGTGDFYEQYF.

About this clonotype itself: Germline and junction disagree at one end, which may indicate a read error. V and J are TRBV20-1 and TRBJ2-5; 8 nucleotides line up with TRBD1. The germline gives CDR1 DFQATT, CDR2 SNEGSKA (reference sequence). The CDR3 loop spans 12 amino acids. The DNA for the CDR3 is TGCAGTGCTTGGGACAGGTCCTACGAGCAGTGCTTC. This codes for CSAWDRSYEQCF.

This clonotype was found many times. The chain is built from TRBV18 and TRBJ1-5; D is undetermined. V lost 4 bases to trimming and J lost 5 bases, with 6 bases between them. CDR3 length: 12 amino acids. Per germline, CDR1 KGHSH and CDR2 LQKENI. This CDR3 is CASSQGDQPQHF. Here the CDR3 DNA reads TGTGCCAGCTCACAGGGCGATCAGCCCCAGCATTTT.

The CDR3 DNA reads as TGTGCCAGCAGGGGGTCAGGGGGTAGGAATGAGCAGTTCTTC. The encoded protein is CASRGSGGRNEQFF. The V gene is TRBV28, the J gene TRBJ2-1; TRBD1 aligns across 7 bases. This CDR3 spans 14 amino acids. J lost 7 bases, V lost 6 bases, and 9 bases had no gene match. Germline values: CDR1 MDHEN, CDR2 SYDVKM.

This clonotype was recorded many times. The V call is TRBV11-2, the J call TRBJ2-5; either TRBD1 or TRBD2 may supply D (5 bases each). V lost 4 bases, J lost 1 base, and 7 bases lay in between. CDR3 length: 13 residues. In germline, CDR1 is SGHAT, CDR2 FQNNGV. CDR3 coding DNA: TGTGCCAGCAGCTCGGGACCCCAAGAGACCCAGTACTTC. As protein: CASSSGPQETQYF.